This T cell receptor beta chain is from a study of blood T cells in healthy people across ages. Note on this clonotype: As yet, its antigen is unknown.

Combining a sample-barcoded 5' primer with a J-beta primer mix, a second PCR ran for roughly 7 to 12 cycles. A 12-random-nucleotide template-switch adaptor tagged each cDNA molecule. TCRdb re-called the 5' RACE reads with MiXCR, one entry per CDR3 protein. Among about 800,000 distinct CDR3 sequences, roughly 64% were seen once, and the ten largest hold roughly 22%. Peripheral blood from each donor was collected in a volume of ten milliliters. Losses at the gene ends were 4 bases for V and 6 bases for J; bases not matched to a gene: 7. Germline loops: CDR1 LGHNA, CDR2 YSLEER. The CDR3 loop spans 14 amino acids. The study's findings and limits: No conclusive comparison of naive versus antigen-experienced cells was possible with unsorted PBMCs. Roughly linear declines in TCR beta diversity per million T cells occurred with age.

The TCR sequence derives from a man aged 30 to 39 in good health. The genes are TRBV4-3 and TRBJ2-5, with 8 positions matching TRBD2. The source material was blood. CDR3 in amino acids: CASSRGLASQTQYF. The CDR3 nucleotides read TGCGCCAGCAGCCGCGGACTAGCTTCCCAGACCCAGTACTTC.